These 26 T cell receptor beta chains originate from one sample sequenced in a study of blood T cells in healthy people across ages. A second PCR, run for about 7 to 11 cycles, used a sample-barcoded 5' primer plus a J-beta primer mix. TCRdb independently ran MiXCR on the 5' RACE reads; one entry per CDR3 protein. The data hold some 640,000 distinct CDR3 sequences, with roughly 30% observed a single time. The sequenced sample was blood. These receptors all stem from a woman at least 80 years old in good health.

This clonotype has only one observation. The chain has TRBV29-1 and TRBJ2-5; maybe TRBD1 (6 bases). This CDR3 spans 12 amino acids. In germline, CDR1 is SQVTM, CDR2 ANQGSEA. V dropped 6 bases and J dropped 3 bases, with 11 bases sitting between them. The CDR3 sequence: CSVTGYEETQYF. DNA of the CDR3: TGCAGCGTCACAGGGTATGAAGAGACCCAGTACTTC.

Ten or more counts support this clonotype. The chain joins TRBV6-2 or TRBV6-3 to TRBJ2-3; D perhaps matches TRBD1 (5 bases). Germline assignment: CDR1 MNHEY and CDR2 SVGEGT. The CDR3 sequence is 16 residues long. Trimming stripped 5 bases from V and 3 bases from J, with 18 bases between. The DNA of the CDR3 is TGTGCCAGCAGTATAGATGGACAAATCGGAACAGATACGCAGTATTTT. This translates into CASSIDGQIGTDTQYF.

This clonotype has ten or more counts. The chain has TRBV5-6 and TRBJ2-7; 7 bases match TRBD1. Germline trimming cut 3 bases from V and 0 bases from J; bases unmatched to any gene: 6. In germline, CDR1 is SGHDT, CDR2 YYEEEE. This CDR3 spans 15 amino acids. CDR3 coding DNA: TGTGCCAGCAGCTCGATTGACAGGGCCTCCTACGAGCAGTACTTC. Translated, it gives CASSSIDRASYEQYF.

At least ten counts were recorded for this clonotype. V is TRBV29-1 and J is TRBJ2-7; D gene unclear. Germline-derived CDR1 and CDR2 are SQVTM and ANQGSEA. The V gene lost 4 bases and the J gene lost 1 base, with 11 bases spanning the gap. The CDR3 is 13 residues long. The CDR3 region is CSVVRLSSYEQYF. The CDR3 nucleotides are TGCAGCGTTGTACGCCTTTCGTCCTACGAGCAGTACTTC.

V is TRBV7-9 and J is TRBJ1-1, with D possibly matching TRBD1 (5 bases). V lost 1 base, J lost 1 base, and 10 bases lay in between. The CDR3 extends over 15 amino acids. Germline-derived CDR1 and CDR2 are SEHNR and FQNEAQ (reference sequence). For the CDR3, the DNA is TGTGCCAGCAGCTTAGTGGAGGGGCGGAACACTGAAGCTTTCTTT. Its translation is CASSLVEGRNTEAFF.

This clonotype occurred many times. The V and J genes are TRBV27 and TRBJ1-2; 7 bases match TRBD1. V gave up 6 bases and J gave up 1 base; unmatched junction bases: 14. CDR1 MNHEY and CDR2 SMNVEV come from the germline V gene (reference sequence). This CDR3 is built from 17 residues. CDR3 residues: CASRPTLLAGGNYGYTF. Here the CDR3 DNA reads TGTGCCAGCAGACCTACTCTTTTGGCAGGGGGTAACTATGGCTACACCTTC.

This clonotype was picked up a small number of times. The V and J genes are TRBV7-2 and TRBJ2-2; TRBD2 aligns across 15 bases. The CDR3 spans 18 residues. The ends lost 1 base at V and 7 bases at J; junction bases unmatched: 7. Germline V CDR1 and CDR2: SGHTA, FQGNSA. The CDR3 DNA is TGTGCCAGCAGCTTAGTGGGACTAGCGGGGGGCCGTGGCGGGGAGCTGTTTTTT. This gives the protein CASSLVGLAGGRGGELFF.

In its sample, this clonotype was seen many times. The chain joins TRBV6-2 or TRBV6-3 to TRBJ1-2; D might be TRBD1 (6 bases). V was cut by 2 bases and J by 2 bases, with 9 bases left in between. CDR1 is MNHEY, CDR2 SVGEGT, per germline. The CDR3 runs 14 residues. CDR3 coding DNA: TGTGCCAGCAGTTACCCCAGGGGAAACTATGGCTACACCTTC. Translating gives CASSYPRGNYGYTF.

This clonotype was counted at least ten times. V gene TRBV20-1 combines with J gene TRBJ2-7, with D possibly being TRBD1 or TRBD2 (5 bases each). This CDR3 is built from 14 residues. Germline V lookup: CDR1 DFQATT, CDR2 SNEGSKA (reference sequence). The V end lost 5 bases, the J end lost 1 base, and 15 bases lay between the germline ends. This CDR3 reads CSAAPQGASYEQYF. CDR3 nucleotides: TGCAGTGCTGCGCCCCAGGGAGCTTCCTACGAGCAGTACTTC.

In its sample, this clonotype was seen a few times. The V and J genes are TRBV11-2 and TRBJ1-2; TRBD1 might be the D (5 bases). The CDR3 is 16 residues long. Between the trimmed V and J ends, which lost 3 bases and 6 bases, there was a span of 20 bases. Germline V lookup: CDR1 SGHAT, CDR2 FQNNGV. CDR3 sequence (DNA): TGTGCCAGCAGCTTGCGAAGAAGGGGTGGAGGCGATGGCTACACCTTC. Its translation: CASSLRRRGGGDGYTF.

Many counts were recorded for this clonotype. The chain recombines TRBV6-2 or TRBV6-3 with TRBJ2-3; D is unresolved. The V end was cut by 10 bases, the J end by 0 bases, with 5 bases between. The CDR3 has 11 residues. The germline gives CDR1 MNHEY, CDR2 SVGEGT. The CDR3 DNA reads TGTGCCACCGAGAGCACAGATACGCAGTATTTT. Its protein is CATESTDTQYF.

Of note for this clonotype: This sequence may be a read error, since a much larger clone differs from it by one base. This chain connects TRBV7-2 to TRBJ2-6, with a possible D match to TRBD1 (5 bases). The CDR3 spans 15 residues. Germline CDR1 is SGHTA and CDR2 is FQGNSA. CDR3 bases: TGTGCCAGTACCCTAGACAGCTCTGGGGCCAACGCCCTGACTTTC. Its translation is CASTLDSSGANALTF.

This clonotype was counted many times. The CDR3 DNA reads as TGTGCCAGCTCACCAGACGTGGAGACCCAGTACTTC. The encoded protein is CASSPDVETQYF. The chain links TRBV7-2 to TRBJ2-5; D is unresolved. Looked up from germline, CDR1 is SGHTA and CDR2 is FQGNSA. With 8 bases removed from V and 5 bases from J, the gap between germline ends came to 12 bases. This CDR3 is built from 12 residues.

This clonotype was counted many times. The chain employs TRBV7-9 and TRBJ2-5, with D perhaps TRBD1 or TRBD2 (6 bases each). The length of the CDR3 is 16 residues. Germline CDR1 reads SEHNR; CDR2 reads FQNEAQ (reference sequence). The V end lost 5 bases, the J end lost 3 bases, and 19 bases lay between the germline ends. DNA of the CDR3: TGTGCCAGCAGCGCGACTAGGGGGGTGATTGAAGAGACCCAGTACTTC. This sequence encodes CASSATRGVIEETQYF.

V and J are TRBV6-1 and TRBJ1-2, with D maybe TRBD1 (6 bases). Germline CDR1 reads MNHNS; CDR2 reads SASEGT. V lost 3 bases and J lost 7, with 18 bases in between. The CDR3 runs 15 residues. CDR3 residues: CASSDLSRGTGGYTF. In DNA, the CDR3 is TGTGCCAGCAGTGACTTGTCCAGGGGAACGGGTGGCTACACCTTC.

The chain couples TRBV7-9 to TRBJ1-3, with D hard to call. The CDR3 is 16 amino acids. V was clipped by 6 bases and J by 0 bases, with 15 bases between them. In germline, CDR1 is SEHNR, CDR2 FQNEAQ (reference sequence). The CDR3 protein is CASRIMSRLSGNTIYF. DNA for the CDR3: TGTGCCAGCAGAATAATGTCCAGGCTCTCTGGAAACACCATATATTTT.

The J gene is TRBJ2-7, the V gene TRBV6-1, with 7 bases aligning to TRBD2. CDR1 is MNHNS, CDR2 SASEGT, per germline. Unmatched junction bases numbered 9, after V lost 6 bases and J lost 1 base. The CDR3 runs to 15 residues. CDR3 in amino acids: CASRVNMGGSYEQYF. CDR3 DNA: TGTGCCAGCAGAGTGAATATGGGGGGGTCCTACGAGCAGTACTTC.

This clonotype was seen at least ten times. This chain connects TRBV7-2 to TRBJ1-6; the D is unclear. The CDR3 runs to 14 residues. V gave up 1 base and J gave up 8 bases, with 9 bases separating them. Germline-derived CDR1 and CDR2 are SGHTA and FQGNSA. The CDR3 DNA sequence: TGTGCCAGCAGCTTAGGGTTCGGGGATTCACCCCTCCACTTT. Translating it yields CASSLGFGDSPLHF.

Note on this clonotype: The junction departs from the called germline gene at one end, perhaps through a read error. The chain employs TRBV9 and TRBJ2-3, with a possible D match to TRBD2 (7 bases). The CDR3 runs to 17 residues. CDR1 is SGDLS and CDR2 is YYNGEE in the germline V gene. The CDR3 region has the DNA TGTCCCAGCAGCGTAGCTACTAGGGGGGGGCCGACAGATACGCAGTATTTT. Its protein is CPSSVATRGGPTDTQYF.

This clonotype was recorded many times. The chain recombines TRBV3-1 with TRBJ2-5; 7 nucleotides match TRBD1. From germline, CDR1 is LGHDT and CDR2 YNNKEL (reference sequence). The CDR3 loop spans 17 amino acids. The V and J ends lost 2 bases and 0 bases, in that order; junction bases with no gene match: 9. This CDR3 reads CASSQSFGTVYQETQYF. The DNA for the CDR3 is TGTGCCAGCAGCCAATCCTTCGGGACAGTGTACCAAGAGACCCAGTACTTC.

The rearrangement links TRBV7-2 to TRBJ2-1, with D perhaps being TRBD1 or TRBD2 (6 bases each). Germline V gene data show CDR1 as SGHTA and CDR2 as FQGNSA. V was trimmed by 5 bases and J by 0 bases, leaving 14 bases between them. This CDR3 is 16 amino acids long. CDR3 in DNA: TGTGCCAGCAGCCCGGAGGCGGGACACTCCTACAATGAGCAGTTCTTC. It codes for CASSPEAGHSYNEQFF.

The CDR3: CASSLARFPSGQFF. CDR3 nucleotide sequence: TGCGCCAGCAGCCTTGCGAGGTTCCCGTCGGGGCAGTTCTTC. This chain joins TRBV5-1 and TRBJ2-1, with no clear D. Germline loops: CDR1 SGHRS, CDR2 YFSETQ. The V gene lost 4 bases and the J gene lost 12 bases, with 20 bases spanning the gap. CDR3 size: 14 residues.

The sample holds many counts of this clonotype. V is TRBV5-1 and J is TRBJ1-1; 7 bases fit TRBD1. Germline lookup yields CDR1 SGHRS and CDR2 YFSETQ. V lost 3 bases and J lost 4; bases outside the gene matches: 12. This CDR3 is 16 amino acids long. This CDR3 is CASSSGGTQRGTEAFF. In DNA, the CDR3 is TGCGCCAGCAGCTCAGGGGGGACCCAAAGGGGCACTGAAGCTTTCTTT.

The chain has TRBV20-1 and TRBJ1-1; 7 bases map to TRBD1. From germline, CDR1 is DFQATT and CDR2 SNEGSKA (reference sequence). V shed 7 bases and J 1 base; nucleotides not matched to a gene: 3. CDR3 length: 12 residues. CDR3: CSGRTGNTEAFF. The CDR3, as DNA: TGCAGTGGCAGGACAGGGAACACTGAAGCTTTCTTT.

This clonotype came up many times. For the CDR3, the DNA is TGTGCCAGCAGTGAAAGAGGGACTAGTGTGGAGACCCAGTACTTC. As protein: CASSERGTSVETQYF. The chain combines TRBV12-3 or TRBV12-4 with TRBJ2-5, with 8 nucleotides matching TRBD2. CDR3 size: 15 residues. Trimming took 5 bases from V and 5 from J; bases not matched to a gene: 10.

Ten or more counts support this clonotype. A read error may explain this, as a much larger clone is one base away. This chain connects TRBV9 to TRBJ1-2; D is possibly TRBD1 (5 bases). This CDR3 is 13 amino acids long. CDR1 and CDR2 (germline): SGDLS, YYNGEE. Trimming shortened V by 3 bases and J by 2 bases, and 8 bases separated the two germline ends. In nucleotides, the CDR3 is TGTGCCAGCAGCGCCGACAGAAACTATGGCTACACCTTC. Its translation is CASSADRNYGYTF.